These T cell receptor beta chains were read from a single sample in a study of T cell responses to AZD1222 COVID-19 vaccine. Libraries were prepared by immunoSEQ multiplex PCR; TCRdb keeps only in-frame clonotypes and omits some of them. This table has about 170,000 clones, roughly 92% appearing once. The sequencing here drew on peripheral blood, taken on day 0 of AZD1222 vaccination. These receptors all stem from an adult in good health. The CDR3 runs from the conserved cysteine through the conserved F or W. A D gene is named only where the DNA matches it firmly. A clone size is listed for some rows: how often the clone was seen (once, few, many), or a class if it is expanded.

clone_size d_call j_call v_call cdr3_nt cdr3_aa
. TRBD2 TRBJ2-1 TRBV5-1 TGCGCCAGCAGCTCCCGGGCTAGCGGGGGGACTTACAATGAGCAGTTCTTC CASSSRASGGTYNEQFF
. . TRBJ2-7 TRBV9 TGTGCCAGCAGCGTAGGGGGGACTGGGAGGGAGCAGTACTTC CASSVGGTGREQYF
. . TRBJ2-2 TRBV5-1 TGCGCCAGCAGCCCCAAAGTAGCAGGGACCGGGGAGCTGTTTTTT CASSPKVAGTGELFF
. . TRBJ2-1 TRBV4-2 TGTGCCAGCAGCCAAGCCATACTAGGGGCCTCCTACAATGAGCAGTTCTTC CASSQAILGASYNEQFF
. . TRBJ2-5 TRBV7-9 TGTGCCAGCAGCTTACTGGGCCGGGAAGAGACCCAGTACTTC CASSLLGREETQYF
. . TRBJ2-2 TRBV2 TGTGCCAGCAGTGAAGCGCGCAGGGGGGGGACCGGGGAGCTGTTTTTT CASSEARRGGTGELFF
. TRBD1 TRBJ1-2 TRBV3-1/TRBV3-2 TGTGCCAGCAGCAGGACAGGTGGTAACTATGGCTACACCTTC CASSRTGGNYGYTF
once . TRBJ1-3 TRBV27 TGTGCCAGCAGAGGGGCCGGGGCCGGAAACACCATATATTTT CASRGAGAGNTIYF
. . TRBJ2-3 TRBV7-3 TGTGCCAGCAGCCGGAGGGACAGCACAGATACGCAGTATTTT CASSRRDSTDTQYF
. TRBD2 TRBJ2-1 TRBV4-1 TGCGCCAGCAGCCCTGGGGCTAGCGGGAGGTCGATATACAATGAGCAGTTCTTC CASSPGASGRSIYNEQFF
. . TRBJ2-5 TRBV5-5 TGTGCCAGCAGCTTGGACAGGGAAGAGACCCAGTACTTC CASSLDREETQYF
. . TRBJ1-5 TRBV6-1 TGTGCCAGCAGTGAAAGGGGTTACAATCAGCCCCAGCATTTT CASSERGYNQPQHF
. . TRBJ2-7 TRBV21-1 TGTGCCAGCAGCAAAGTGGGCTTCCTTAACTACGAGCAGTACTTC CASSKVGFLNYEQYF
. . TRBJ1-4 TRBV6-1 TGTGCCAGCAGTGAACAACCCCTTTCAACTAATGAAAAACTGTTTTTT CASSEQPLSTNEKLFF
. . TRBJ1-1 TRBV7-9 TGTGCCAGCAGCCGCAGCGGGAACACTGAAGCTTTCTTT CASSRSGNTEAFF
. . TRBJ2-7 TRBV30 TGTGCCTCGTCTAGACAGTCTCAGGGGCAGTACTTC CASSRQSQGQYF
. . TRBJ1-1 TRBV4-1 TGCGCCAGCAGCCAGACGGACCCCGGGAGGAACACTGAAGCTTTCTTT CASSQTDPGRNTEAFF
. . TRBJ1-4 TRBV2 TGTGCCAGCAGTGCGCAGGGGACAACTAATGAAAAACTGTTTTTT CASSAQGTTNEKLFF
. TRBD2 TRBJ2-7 TRBV19 TGTGCCAGTAACCCTAGCGGGGACCTCTCCTACGAGCAGTACTTC CASNPSGDLSYEQYF
. TRBD1 TRBJ1-4 TRBV5-1 TGCGCCAGCAGCAACCGGGACAGGACAACTAATGAAAAACTGTTTTTT CASSNRDRTTNEKLFF
. . TRBJ1-6 TRBV3-1/TRBV3-2 TGTGCCAGCAGCCAATGGGGGGTCCAAGGGGATTCACCCCTCCACTTT CASSQWGVQGDSPLHF
. TRBD1 TRBJ1-1 TRBV6-5 TGTGCCAGCAGTTCGACAGGGGGAGCGAACACTGAAGCTTTCTTT CASSSTGGANTEAFF
. TRBD1 TRBJ2-2 TRBV27 TGTGCCAGCAGTTTACTGGGACAGGGGTTAGCCGGGGAGCTGTTTTTT CASSLLGQGLAGELFF
. . TRBJ2-1 TRBV9 TGTGCCAGCAGCGTAGGGTTGAGTGTTATGGATGAGCAGTTCTTC CASSVGLSVMDEQFF
. . TRBJ2-4 TRBV29-1 TGCAGCGTTGAGAGGACAGAGCTAGCCAAAAACATTCAGTACTTC CSVERTELAKNIQYF
. . TRBJ2-1 TRBV18 TGTGCCAGCTCACCAAACTACAGCGGCGATGAGCAGTTCTTC CASSPNYSGDEQFF
. . TRBJ1-5 TRBV19 TGTGCCAGTAACCGAGTCTTGAATAGCAATCAGCCCCAGCATTTT CASNRVLNSNQPQHF
. TRBD1 TRBJ1-4 TRBV5-8 TGTGCCAGCAGCATAGACAGGGGGTATGAAAAACTGTTTTTT CASSIDRGYEKLFF
. TRBD2 TRBJ2-5 TRBV5-5 TGTGCCAGCAGCTTAGCGGGGGGAACAGAGACCCAGTACTTC CASSLAGGTETQYF
. . TRBJ2-1 TRBV5-1 TGCGCCAGCAGCTTGGACGACGTCCGACGGGATGAGCAGTTCTTC CASSLDDVRRDEQFF
. TRBD1 TRBJ2-7 TRBV2 TGTGCCAGCGGGGTAGGACAGGGTGGCTACGAGCAGTACTTC CASGVGQGGYEQYF
. . TRBJ1-2 TRBV5-1 TGCGCCAGCAAACAGGGAAATTATGGCTACACCTTC CASKQGNYGYTF
. . TRBJ1-1 TRBV5-1 TGCGCCAGCAGCTTGTTGGTGGGACAAAGGAACACTGAAGCTTTCTTT CASSLLVGQRNTEAFF
. . TRBJ1-2 TRBV4-3 TGCGCCAGCAGCCAAGAGTGGAGACAGCGACCTAACTATGGCTACACCTTC CASSQEWRQRPNYGYTF
. TRBD2 TRBJ2-1 TRBV7-9 TGTGCCAGCAGCATAGGGTCTAGCGGGCTCATGGGCGAGCAGTTCTTC CASSIGSSGLMGEQFF
. . TRBJ2-2 TRBV24-1 TGTGCCACCAGTGATGTCGCCGTACAGGGTCGATCCGGGGAGCTGTTTTTT CATSDVAVQGRSGELFF
. . TRBJ1-1 TRBV2 TGTGCCAGCAGTGGAGAGGGGCGGTACACTGAAGCTTTCTTT CASSGEGRYTEAFF
. . TRBJ2-1 TRBV6-4 TGTGCCAGCAGTGTGGGGGCGAAAAATGAGCAGTTCTTC CASSVGAKNEQFF
. . TRBJ2-2 TRBV19 TGTGCCAGTAGTATATTTGTAGGATTGTACACCGGGGAGCTGTTTTTT CASSIFVGLYTGELFF
. TRBD1 TRBJ1-6 TRBV19 TGTGCCAGTAGTATAAGGGACAGCTTTAATTCACCCCTCCACTTT CASSIRDSFNSPLHF
. . TRBJ1-1 TRBV5-1 TGCGCCAGCAGCTTGGGGCCGGGGAACACTGAAGCTTTCTTT CASSLGPGNTEAFF
. TRBD2 TRBJ2-5 TRBV7-2 TGTGCCAGCAGCCCTAGCGGGAGGGGGCTTGAGACCCAGTACTTC CASSPSGRGLETQYF
once . TRBJ1-5 TRBV10-3 TGTGCCATCAGTGAGAGAGAAGGCGGCCTTAGCAATCAGCCCCAGCATTTT CAISEREGGLSNQPQHF
. TRBD2 TRBJ2-5 TRBV18 TGTGCCAGCTCACCGCGGACTAGCGGGGACCAAGAGACCCAGTACTTC CASSPRTSGDQETQYF
. TRBD1 TRBJ1-4 TRBV6-2/TRBV6-3 TGTGCCAGCAGTTACACAGGGACAGTACGAAGTAATGAAAAACTGTTTTTT CASSYTGTVRSNEKLFF
once . TRBJ2-3 TRBV7-2 TGTGCCAGCGAAACCGGGCTTGTTGGTAGGAGGGGGCAGTATTTT CASETGLVGRRGQYF
. . TRBJ1-2 TRBV6-5 TGTGCCAGCAGTTATGGGAGGGCGAGGGCGAACACCTTC CASSYGRARANTF
once TRBD1 TRBJ1-1 TRBV7-9 TGTGCCAGCAGATCCGGGACAGGGATCACCACTGAAGCTTTCTTT CASRSGTGITTEAFF
. TRBD1 TRBJ2-2 TRBV9 TGTGCCAGCAGCGTAGATTGGGACAGCTACACCGGGGAGCTGTTTTTT CASSVDWDSYTGELFF
. . TRBJ2-5 TRBV18 TGTGCCAGCTCCCCCGCGTACCAAGAGACCCAGTACTTC CASSPAYQETQYF
. TRBD1 TRBJ1-5 TRBV7-8 TGTGCCAGCAGCCCAGGGGGGGCAGGGGGCATTCATCAGCCCCAGCATTTT CASSPGGAGGIHQPQHF
. . TRBJ1-1 TRBV5-1 TGCGCCAGCAGCTGGGACGGTAACACTGAAGCTTTCTTT CASSWDGNTEAFF